Sequencing of this TCR beta chain was carried out in a study of blood T cells in healthy people across ages (dated by TCRdb to 2015 to 2017). Describing the broader study: Template switching captured roughly one uniquely barcoded TCR beta cDNA molecule per two T cells in model experiments. The study measured age-related changes in TCR beta repertoire diversity using deep sequencing normalized with unique cDNA molecular identifiers. Four age groups were formed from the donors: young (average approximately 15 years), middle-aged (approximately 42), aged (more than 55) and long-lived (about 80). To avoid experimental bias, donors of different ages were distributed randomly across sequencing lanes. Using the same blood draw, the study looked at two additional independent replicas of 1 million unique cDNA reads for two donors, one aged 18 to 30 and the other aged 80 or older. What the study reported, not specific to this receptor: There was a strong correlation between observed TCR beta diversity and the percentage of naive T cells measured by flow cytometry. As age increased, observed TCR beta diversity per million T cells dropped in a roughly linear way, and a significant reduction was already evident by age 40. Estimates of total diversity from one million sequenced T cells were regarded as lower bounds and underestimates. Compared with the aged group, more naive CD4+ T cells, fewer expanded clones and increased TCR diversity were shown by the long-lived group, suggesting age selection. Because profiling used bulk unsorted PBMCs, naive and antigen-experienced compartments could not be compared conclusively. Because the CMV infection status of the donors was unknown, age-related changes in expanded clonotypes may potentially have been confounded.

With respect to this clonotype: No cognate antigen has been identified for it. No qualities accompany the bases; no much larger clone lies one base away.

Donors were under 40 systemically healthy Caucasian individuals from Russia aged roughly 6 to 95 years. Around 10 milliliters of peripheral blood were collected from each donor into EDTA-treated Vacutainer tubes. Ficoll-Paque density-gradient centrifugation was used to isolate PBMCs, with at least 7 million per sample. Total RNA was extracted from PBMCs with Trizol reagent, with at least 5 micrograms obtained per sample. For every donor, an aliquot of PBMCs went through flow cytometry to measure the percentages of naive CD45RAhigh/CD27high T cells. The method behind the library was 5' RACE. A second PCR of roughly 7 to 11 cycles was run with a J-beta primer mix and a sample-barcoded 5' primer. Each TCR beta cDNA molecule received a unique molecular identifier from a template-switch 5' adaptor carrying 12 random nucleotides. At least 2.5 million CDR3-containing paired-end reads were obtained from each sample. First-strand cDNA was synthesized from all RNA with the Mint cDNA synthesis kit, primed by a TRBC-specific oligonucleotide. Following uracil-DNA glycosylase treatment, all cDNA underwent a first 18-cycle PCR with the universal primers M1SS and BC2_uni_R. As for how the authors treated the data: For normalization, 1 million high-quality reads were randomly selected from each sample, with every read carrying a distinct molecular identifier. Reads with shared molecular identifiers were discarded instead of being binned into consensus sequences. MiTCR, run with a Q25 quality threshold and the strictest error-elimination algorithm, handled CDR3 identification, clonotype clustering and error correction. Lower-bound total TCR beta diversity was estimated with a nonparametric unseen species model using Euler transformation. TCRdb reprocessed the public reads (quality trimming at Q25 with fastp, clone calling with MiXCR) and kept in-frame beta chains. When rows share a CDR3 protein, they turn into one entry using the most common DNA and genes. For this entry, the V and J calls and clone size follow TCRdb and not the study's own pipeline. This sample is represented by roughly 1.9 million distinct CDR3 sequences; around 40% of them were singletons. The top ten clonotypes cover more than 20% of the sample.

The cysteine opens and the phenylalanine closes a CDR3 of 11 amino acids. Only the CDR3 region is kept as DNA, spanning 33 bases read in frame from base 1. The V and J ends are trimmed by 5 bases and 10 bases, leaving 12 bases between them. In the germline V gene (reference sequence), CDR1 corresponds to DFQATT and CDR2 to SNEGSKA. The sequence derives from a human donor in good health. The rearrangement joined TRBV20-1 to TRBJ2-1, with the D gene too uncertain to name. The sample consisted of blood. CDR3 protein: CSAFNYGEQFF. The nucleotide sequence reads as follows: TGCAGTGCTTTTAATTATGGGGAGCAGTTCTTC.